The rows below give T cell receptor beta chains drawn from one sample of a study of neurological immune-mediated disorders. TCRdb reprocessed the 5' RACE reads via MiXCR and lists one record per CDR3 protein. The sample carries more than 50,000 distinct CDR3 sequences, roughly 3.9% recorded once. Sequenced: PBMCs. These TCRs come from a man under 40 with multiple sclerosis. Both conserved end residues are part of each CDR3. The order of the fields is CDR3 DNA, CDR3 protein, J gene, D gene, clone size, V gene. D genes are given only for firm matches. Clone sizes are given selectively: once, few, many, or a class where the clone is expanded.

TGTGCCAGCAGTGAAGGGGAGAACACTGAAGCTTTCTTT | CASSEGENTEAFF | TRBJ1-1 | . | many | TRBV2
TGCGCCAGCAGCCGACGCAATACAGGGGGCGAGAATTCACCCCTCCACTTT | CASSRRNTGGENSPLHF | TRBJ1-6 | TRBD1 | many | TRBV4-1
TGTGTCAGCAGCCAAAGACAGGGAGGGCAGCCCCAGCATTTT | CVSSQRQGGQPQHF | TRBJ1-5 | TRBD1 | . | TRBV3-1
TGTGCCAGCAAACCGGGACAGAGCACAGATACGCAGTATTTT | CASKPGQSTDTQYF | TRBJ2-3 | TRBD1 | many | TRBV6-5
TGTGCCAGCAGCCAAGGACTGAAGGCAGATACGCAGTATTTT | CASSQGLKADTQYF | TRBJ2-3 | . | few | TRBV5-5
TGCAGTTTGAGGGAAAGGGGCCACGAGCAGTACTTC | CSLRERGHEQYF | TRBJ2-7 | . | . | TRBV20-1
TGTGCCAGCAGCCAATCACAGGGCCCGCACTATGGCTACACCTTC | CASSQSQGPHYGYTF | TRBJ1-2 | . | many | TRBV7-2
TGTGCCAGCAGTTACGCGGGGGGGCCTTACAATGAGCAGTTCTTC | CASSYAGGPYNEQFF | TRBJ2-1 | TRBD2 | many | TRBV6-6
TGCGCCAGCAGCTTGGAAGGACTAGCTGAGACCCAGTACTTC | CASSLEGLAETQYF | TRBJ2-5 | TRBD2 | many | TRBV5-1
TGCAGTGCTAGACCCCGGGGCTATGGCTACACCTTC | CSARPRGYGYTF | TRBJ1-2 | . | many | TRBV20-1
TGTGCCATCAGTGAGCGTCAGGGGGCAGATACGCAGTATTTT | CAISERQGADTQYF | TRBJ2-3 | TRBD1 | many | TRBV10-3
TGCAGTGCTAGAGATTTATCGGCCCGAAACCCTGAAGCTTTCTTT | CSARDLSARNPEAFF | TRBJ1-1 | . | many | TRBV20-1
TGTGCCAGCAGCTTAGTCGGGGGGCGAGGCTACACCTTC | CASSLVGGRGYTF | TRBJ1-2 | . | many | TRBV7-2
TGTGCCACCAGCATCCGGACAGGACCTTTTCACGAGCAGTTCTTC | CATSIRTGPFHEQFF | TRBJ2-1 | TRBD1 | many | TRBV15
TGCAGTGCTAAGGCCCGGGACAGGGGCGTTCAGCCCCAGCATTTT | CSAKARDRGVQPQHF | TRBJ1-5 | TRBD1 | many | TRBV20-1
TGCGCCAGCAGCCAAGCCGCGGCAGACCGGACAGATACGCAGTATTTT | CASSQAAADRTDTQYF | TRBJ2-3 | . | many | TRBV4-3
TGTGCCAGCAGTTACTCCGACAGGGTGGGGTCACCCCTCCACTTT | CASSYSDRVGSPLHF | TRBJ1-6 | TRBD1 | many | TRBV6-5
TGTGCCAGCAGCCAAGATAGGGTTTACCATGGCTACACCTTC | CASSQDRVYHGYTF | TRBJ1-2 | . | few | TRBV3-1
TGCGCCAGCAGCCAAGATCCGGAGTCGAAGCAGTACTTC | CASSQDPESKQYF | TRBJ2-7 | . | many | TRBV4-3
TGCAGCACTCACGGGGCCATGAACACTGAAGCTTTCTTT | CSTHGAMNTEAFF | TRBJ1-1 | . | many | TRBV29-1
TGTGCCAGCAGTCCACATCCAGGGTCGCAGCAGTACTTC | CASSPHPGSQQYF | TRBJ2-7 | . | many | TRBV6-2/TRBV6-3
TGTGCCAGCAGTTTGGGGACCCCGAGGAGCGAGCAGTACTTC | CASSLGTPRSEQYF | TRBJ2-7 | . | . | TRBV12-3/TRBV12-4
TGTGCCATCGGAAGACTAGCGGGGAATTCCTACGAGCAGTACTTC | CAIGRLAGNSYEQYF | TRBJ2-7 | TRBD2 | many | TRBV10-3
TGTGCCAGCAGTTCGCAGGGTTTCAATGGCTACACCTTC | CASSSQGFNGYTF | TRBJ1-2 | . | many | TRBV27
TGTGCCAGCAGTTATCCCCCCGCCCGCAGAGAAGCTTTCTTT | CASSYPPARREAFF | TRBJ1-1 | . | many | TRBV27
TGTGCCAGCAGCCGTATGCGGGGGCGGGAAGATACGCAGTATTTT | CASSRMRGREDTQYF | TRBJ2-3 | . | . | TRBV7-2
TGTGCCAGCAGCCGAATACAGGGTTTAGGCTACGAGCAGTACTTC | CASSRIQGLGYEQYF | TRBJ2-7 | . | many | TRBV21-1
TGTGCCAGCAGCTTTGGGGGGTTGCAGCCCCAGCATTTT | CASSFGGLQPQHF | TRBJ1-5 | . | many | TRBV7-2
TGCGCCAGCAGCCATCTTAAGGGACTACAGTTTGCAGAGCAGTACTTC | CASSHLKGLQFAEQYF | TRBJ2-7 | TRBD2 | many | TRBV5-1
TGCAGTGCTAGTCGGGGGTACGGTCAGCCCCAGAATTTT | CSASRGYGQPQNF | TRBJ1-5 | . | . | TRBV20-1
TGCGCCAGCAGCTCGAAGGAACTGTCGAGGAACACCGGGGAGCTGTTTTTT | CASSSKELSRNTGELFF | TRBJ2-2 | . | many | TRBV5-1
TGCGCCAGCAGCCTCGGGACTACCACAGATACGCAGTATTTT | CASSLGTTTDTQYF | TRBJ2-3 | TRBD2 | many | TRBV5-1
TGTGCCATCAGTGCGGGACAGGGGGATCAGCCCCAGCATTTT | CAISAGQGDQPQHF | TRBJ1-5 | TRBD1 | many | TRBV10-3
TGCGCCAGCAGCTTGGAGGGGTCTGGATCACCCCTCAACTTT | CASSLEGSGSPLNF | TRBJ1-6 | . | . | TRBV5-1
TGTGCCATCAGTGAGTACCCGAGGACTAGCACAGATACGCAGTATTTT | CAISEYPRTSTDTQYF | TRBJ2-3 | . | many | TRBV10-3
TGTGCCAGCAGTTTTGGGGGGACCCTTCAGTACTTC | CASSFGGTLQYF | TRBJ2-4 | . | many | TRBV12-3/TRBV12-4
TGTGCCAGCAGACGAGAACTCTATGGCTACACCTTC | CASRRELYGYTF | TRBJ1-2 | . | many | TRBV7-2
TGCAGTGCAACCGACAGGAGCAATCAGCCCCAGAATTTT | CSATDRSNQPQNF | TRBJ1-5 | . | few | TRBV20-1
TGTGCCAGCAGCCCGAGGGGATCTAACTATGGCTACACCTTC | CASSPRGSNYGYTF | TRBJ1-2 | . | many | TRBV9
TGTGCCAGCGCCCCGGGCGTCGGGACTGAAGCTTTCTTT | CASAPGVGTEAFF | TRBJ1-1 | . | many | TRBV6-4
TGTGCCACCAGCAGAGATAGGGGTACGGGCACCGGGGAGCTGTTTTTT | CATSRDRGTGTGELFF | TRBJ2-2 | . | many | TRBV15